One and the same sample provided the 22 T cell receptor beta chains below, sequenced in a study of control samples from healthy donors and cancer patients. Sequencing used immunoSEQ multiplex PCR; TCRdb keeps in-frame clones, though not all of them. The data hold 130,000 to 150,000 clones, with roughly 93% observed a single time. The specimen sequenced was blood. Receptors originate from a man in his late teens or twenties in good health.

The chain uses TRBV9 and TRBJ2-1; D remains ambiguous. The CDR3 covers 13 residues. Trimming shortened V by 2 bases and J by 2 bases, and 5 bases separated the two germline ends. CDR1 and CDR2 (germline): SGDLS, YYNGEE. The CDR3 loop is CASSVDTYNEQFF. CDR3 in DNA: TGTGCCAGCAGCGTTGATACCTACAATGAGCAGTTCTTC.

Only one count was recorded for this clone. The chain has TRBV9 and TRBJ1-2; D is ambiguous. The V end lost 4 bases, the J end lost 0 bases, and 13 bases lay between the germline ends. The CDR3 spans 15 residues. Germline CDR1 and CDR2: SGDLS and YYNGEE. CDR3: CASSPHGPTNYGYTF. CDR3 DNA sequence: TGTGCCAGCAGCCCTCACGGACCTACTAACTATGGCTACACCTTC.

J is TRBJ1-1 and V is TRBV19; 11 bases are shared with TRBD1. The CDR3 is 13 residues long. The germline CDR1 and CDR2 sequences are LNHDA and SQIVND (reference sequence). V shed 8 bases, J shed 4 bases, and the junction held 3 bases outside the gene matches. The CDR3 DNA reads TGTGCCAGTGTCGGGACAGGGGGCACTGAAGCTTTCTTT. Its translation: CASVGTGGTEAFF.

V usage is TRBV18 and J usage is TRBJ1-2; weak D call: TRBD1 (5 bases). The CDR3 has 14 amino acids. The V end was cut by 3 bases, the J end by 4 bases, with 12 bases between. CDR1 is KGHSH and CDR2 is LQKENI in the germline V gene. The CDR3 DNA reads as TGTGCCAGCTCACCTAGACAGAATCCCTATGGCTACACCTTC. This sequence encodes CASSPRQNPYGYTF.

V and J are TRBV6-5 and TRBJ1-1; maybe TRBD1 (5 bases). The CDR3 spans 14 residues. The V and J ends lost 4 bases and 7 bases respectively, with 16 bases between them. The V gene's germline CDR1 is MNHEY and CDR2 SVGAGI. Here the CDR3 reads CASSLQFGGGEAFF. The CDR3 nucleotides are TGTGCCAGCAGTTTACAGTTTGGGGGGGGTGAAGCTTTCTTT.

The V gene is TRBV29-1, the J gene TRBJ2-4; D unresolved. The V end was cut by 4 bases, the J end by 11 bases, with 18 bases between. The CDR3 contains 13 residues. In germline, CDR1 is SQVTM, CDR2 ANQGSEA. CDR3 region: CSVVGENVRFQYF. For the CDR3, the DNA is TGCAGCGTTGTTGGCGAGAATGTACGCTTTCAGTACTTC. Filled out from reference TRBV29-1 and TRBJ2-4, the complete variable domain reads SAVISQKPSRDICQRGTSLTIQCQVDSQVTMMFWYRQQPGQSLTLIATANQGSEATYESGFVIDKFPISRPNLTFSTLTVSNMSPEDSSIYLCSVVGENVRFQYFGAGTRLSVL.

The rearrangement links TRBV7-9 to TRBJ2-3; D uncertain. The CDR3 totals 12 residues. V lost 6 bases and J lost 0, with 4 bases in between. The germline V gene has CDR1 SEHNR and CDR2 FQNEAQ (reference sequence). The CDR3 sequence is CASSSSTDTQYF. The DNA for the CDR3 is TGTGCCAGCAGTAGTAGCACAGATACGCAGTATTTT.

The chain couples TRBV6-2 or TRBV6-3 to TRBJ2-1; D is perhaps TRBD1 or TRBD2 (5 bases each). Germline loops: CDR1 MNHEY, CDR2 SVGEGT. This CDR3 is built from 14 residues. The ends were cut back, 2 bases at V and 5 bases at J, with 10 bases in the middle. CDR3 DNA sequence: TGTGCCAGCAGTTACGGGACGGCAAACAATGAGCAGTTCTTC. Amino acids: CASSYGTANNEQFF.

This CDR3 reads CASLRVANTGELFF. The CDR3 DNA follows: TGTGCCAGCCTGCGAGTCGCGAACACCGGGGAGCTGTTTTTT. The J gene is TRBJ2-2, the V gene TRBV6-1; D unclear. The CDR3 length is 14 residues. In germline, CDR1 is MNHNS, CDR2 SASEGT. Trimming stripped 8 bases from V and 0 bases from J, with 10 bases between.

The chain links TRBV4-3 to TRBJ1-2, with D possibly being TRBD1 (6 bases). The V gene's germline CDR1 is LGHNA and CDR2 YSLEER. The CDR3 runs 14 residues. V was trimmed by 4 bases and J by 1 base, leaving 10 bases between them. CDR3 in DNA: TGCGCCAGCAGCCCCGGACAGAATAACTATGGCTACACCTTC. Protein: CASSPGQNNYGYTF.

This clone was seen once. The rearrangement links TRBV30 to TRBJ1-1; no reliable D call. The CDR3 is 13 amino acids. The V end lost 3 bases, the J end lost 4 bases, and 12 bases lay between the germline ends. Germline CDR1 reads GTSNPN; CDR2 reads SVGIG (reference sequence). CDR3 region: CAWRRRRATEAFF. The CDR3, as DNA: TGTGCCTGGAGAAGGCGGAGGGCCACTGAAGCTTTCTTT.

The gene calls are TRBV29-1 and TRBJ1-5, with D unclear. CDR3 length: 12 residues. V was clipped by 4 bases and J by 3 bases, with 7 bases between them. The germline V gene encodes CDR1 SQVTM and CDR2 ANQGSEA. The CDR3 sequence is CSVGGSNQPQHF. The DNA of the CDR3 is TGCAGCGTTGGGGGTTCCAATCAGCCCCAGCATTTT. The full variable domain, rest sourced from reference TRBV29-1 and TRBJ1-5, is SAVISQKPSRDICQRGTSLTIQCQVDSQVTMMFWYRQQPGQSLTLIATANQGSEATYESGFVIDKFPISRPNLTFSTLTVSNMSPEDSSIYLCSVGGSNQPQHFGDGTRLSIL.

V gene TRBV6-5 combines with J gene TRBJ1-6, with D possibly being TRBD1 (5 bases). V gave up 4 bases and J gave up 0 bases, with 10 bases separating them. CDR1 and CDR2 from the germline V gene are MNHEY and SVGAGI. The CDR3 runs 16 residues. The CDR3 spells CASSLGDPSYNSPLHF. The CDR3 DNA sequence: TGTGCCAGCAGTTTAGGGGACCCCTCCTATAATTCACCCCTCCACTTT.

The rearrangement links TRBV5-1 to TRBJ1-6, with D possibly being TRBD1 (5 bases). This CDR3 comprises 15 residues. Germline loops: CDR1 SGHRS, CDR2 YFSETQ. With 3 bases removed from V and 11 bases from J, the gap between germline ends came to 18 bases. The CDR3 is CASSSFDRRMTPLHF. The CDR3 DNA is TGCGCCAGCAGCTCCTTCGACAGAAGAATGACACCCCTCCACTTT.

The chain has TRBV10-3 and TRBJ1-1; no definite D call. Deletions cut 6 bases from V and 0 bases from J, with 11 bases between. The CDR3 has 14 residues. Looked up from germline, CDR1 is ENHRY and CDR2 is SYGVKD. CDR3 amino acids: CAIRAGQLNTEAFF. CDR3 nucleotides: TGTGCCATCAGGGCGGGTCAGTTGAACACTGAAGCTTTCTTT.

J is TRBJ2-7 and V is TRBV19, with a possible D match to TRBD1 (5 bases). Per germline, CDR1 LNHDA and CDR2 SQIVND (reference sequence). Between the trimmed V and J ends, which lost 5 bases and 4 bases, there was a span of 18 bases. This CDR3 is built from 15 residues. This CDR3 reads CASSAGFGAAYEQYF. CDR3 coding DNA: TGTGCCAGTAGTGCAGGGTTTGGGGCCGCTTACGAGCAGTACTTC.

The genes are TRBV19 and TRBJ1-5; D might be TRBD1 (5 bases). V gave up 5 bases and J gave up 7 bases, with 18 bases separating them. The CDR3 spans 15 residues. Per germline, CDR1 LNHDA and CDR2 SQIVND (reference sequence). CDR3 coding DNA: TGTGCCAGTAGTGCCAGCGGGGGTCCCGCGCAGCCCCAGCATTTT. Translated, it gives CASSASGGPAQPQHF.

V usage is TRBV7-2 and J usage is TRBJ2-1; the match to TRBD2 covers 11 bases. This CDR3 has 14 amino acids. The ends lost 2 bases at V and 7 bases at J; junction bases unmatched: 1. CDR1 and CDR2 from the germline V gene are SGHTA and FQGNSA. The CDR3 coding sequence is TGTGCCAGCAGCTTAACTAGCGGGAGTAATGAGCAGTTCTTC. Translating gives CASSLTSGSNEQFF.

This sequence joins TRBV29-1 and TRBJ1-1; D not certain. The CDR3 consists of 11 residues. Trimming removed 3 bases at V and 10 bases at J, with 12 bases between. Germline assignment: CDR1 SQVTM and CDR2 ANQGSEA. CDR3 protein: CSVEGGWGAFF. CDR3 sequence (DNA): TGCAGCGTTGAGGGCGGCTGGGGAGCTTTCTTT.

Here the CDR3 reads CASSYWGSGNTIYF. The DNA for the CDR3 is TGTGCCAGCAGTTACTGGGGCTCCGGCAACACCATATATTTT. This sequence joins TRBV6-5 and TRBJ1-3, with D possibly matching TRBD1 (5 bases). The V and J ends lost 1 base and 7 bases respectively, with 11 bases between them. CDR1 is MNHEY, CDR2 SVGAGI, per germline. The CDR3 has 14 amino acids.

The chain has TRBV10-3 and TRBJ1-1; TRBD1 matches 8 bases. Germline-derived CDR1 and CDR2 are ENHRY and SYGVKD. The CDR3 contains 14 residues. Trimming cost V 5 bases and J 0 bases; bases outside gene matches: 2. In DNA, the CDR3 is TGTGCCATCAGTCCAGGGGGCGTGAACACTGAAGCTTTCTTT. As protein: CAISPGGVNTEAFF.

The CDR3 sequence is CSVAGSAFF. The CDR3, as DNA: TGCAGCGTTGCGGGGTCGGCTTTCTTT. The rearrangement links TRBV29-1 to TRBJ1-1; unclear D gene. CDR3 size: 9 residues. CDR1 is SQVTM and CDR2 is ANQGSEA in the germline V gene. Trimming took off 4 bases at V and 11 bases at J, with 8 bases between the two ends.